The rows below give T cell receptor beta chains drawn from one sample of a study of blood T cell repertoires in COVID-19. Clones were sequenced by immunoSEQ multiplex PCR, and TCRdb holds only the in-frame ones, with some missing. The sample records over 150,000 clones, about 88% being singletons. Sequencing used peripheral blood. The receptor set was obtained from a man aged 50 or older with COVID-19, enrolled during active disease. CDR3s include the opening cysteine and the closing phenylalanine or tryptophan. Each record gives: V gene, J gene, D gene, clone size, CDR3 protein, CDR3 DNA. The D gene is left open where the match is weak. The size field is filled for only some rows; it gives once, few, many or a size class.

v_call: TRBV6-2/TRBV6-3; j_call: TRBJ2-7; d_call: NA; clone_size: NA; cdr3_aa: CASSYPTTGEQYF; cdr3_nt: TGTGCCAGCAGTTATCCCACCACGGGCGAGCAGTACTTC
v_call: TRBV3-1/TRBV3-2; j_call: TRBJ2-2; d_call: NA; clone_size: NA; cdr3_aa: CASSQEATVRTGELFF; cdr3_nt: TGTGCCAGCAGCCAAGAGGCTACAGTACGCACCGGGGAGCTGTTTTTT
v_call: TRBV18; j_call: TRBJ2-5; d_call: NA; clone_size: NA; cdr3_aa: CASSPPLAGSETQYF; cdr3_nt: TGTGCCAGCTCACCACCGTTGGCAGGGTCAGAGACCCAGTACTTC
v_call: TRBV6-2/TRBV6-3; j_call: TRBJ1-2; d_call: NA; clone_size: NA; cdr3_aa: CASSYEQDYGYTF; cdr3_nt: TGTGCCAGCAGTTACGAGCAGGACTATGGCTACACCTTC
v_call: TRBV7-6; j_call: TRBJ1-6; d_call: TRBD1; clone_size: NA; cdr3_aa: CASSRTGFNSPLHF; cdr3_nt: TGTGCCAGCAGCAGGACAGGGTTCAATTCACCCCTCCACTTT
v_call: TRBV5-1; j_call: TRBJ2-5; d_call: TRBD2; clone_size: NA; cdr3_aa: CATTSGGGRETQYF; cdr3_nt: TGCGCCACCACGAGCGGGGGAGGTCGGGAGACCCAGTACTTC
v_call: TRBV19; j_call: TRBJ1-5; d_call: NA; clone_size: NA; cdr3_aa: CASRTGLEWSNQPQHF; cdr3_nt: TGTGCCAGTAGAACGGGACTGGAGTGGAGCAATCAGCCCCAGCATTTT
v_call: TRBV19; j_call: TRBJ1-1; d_call: TRBD1; clone_size: once; cdr3_aa: CASSIGLDRGRTEAFF; cdr3_nt: TGTGCCAGTAGTATAGGATTGGACAGGGGTCGCACTGAAGCTTTCTTT
v_call: TRBV28; j_call: TRBJ2-7; d_call: TRBD2; clone_size: NA; cdr3_aa: CASSLPGTSGYEQYF; cdr3_nt: TGTGCCAGCAGCCTACCCGGGACTAGCGGGTACGAGCAGTACTTC
v_call: TRBV6-5; j_call: TRBJ2-7; d_call: TRBD2; clone_size: once; cdr3_aa: CASSYGLAGSYEQYF; cdr3_nt: TGTGCCAGCAGTTACGGACTAGCGGGCTCCTACGAGCAGTACTTC
v_call: TRBV15; j_call: TRBJ2-3; d_call: TRBD2; clone_size: NA; cdr3_aa: CATSRDSSGSTDTQYF; cdr3_nt: TGTGCCACCAGCAGAGATTCCAGCGGGAGTACAGATACGCAGTATTTT
v_call: TRBV5-4; j_call: TRBJ2-3; d_call: TRBD1; clone_size: NA; cdr3_aa: CASSLGTGGNTDTQYF; cdr3_nt: TGTGCCAGCAGCCTTGGGACAGGGGGGAACACAGATACGCAGTATTTT
v_call: TRBV20-1; j_call: TRBJ2-1; d_call: TRBD2; clone_size: NA; cdr3_aa: CSASLLAGGNEQFF; cdr3_nt: TGCAGTGCTAGTTTACTAGCGGGAGGGAATGAGCAGTTCTTC
v_call: TRBV28; j_call: TRBJ1-2; d_call: TRBD1; clone_size: NA; cdr3_aa: CASSEGGQGDSNYGYTF; cdr3_nt: TGTGCCAGCAGTGAAGGGGGACAGGGGGATTCTAACTATGGCTACACCTTC
v_call: TRBV24-1; j_call: TRBJ2-2; d_call: TRBD1; clone_size: NA; cdr3_aa: CATSDPRDRAGAGELFF; cdr3_nt: TGTGCCACCAGTGACCCCCGGGACAGGGCGGGCGCCGGGGAGCTGTTTTTT
v_call: TRBV6-4; j_call: TRBJ1-6; d_call: NA; clone_size: few; cdr3_aa: CASSDSANSPLHF; cdr3_nt: TGTGCCAGCAGTGACAGCGCCAATTCACCCCTCCACTTT
v_call: TRBV25-1; j_call: TRBJ1-2; d_call: TRBD1; clone_size: NA; cdr3_aa: CASRTTTGQGGGYTF; cdr3_nt: TGTGCCAGCAGGACAACGACGGGGCAGGGGGGTGGCTACACCTTC
v_call: TRBV9; j_call: TRBJ1-2; d_call: TRBD1; clone_size: NA; cdr3_aa: CASSVGTGGAGYTF; cdr3_nt: TGTGCCAGCAGCGTAGGGACAGGGGGCGCTGGCTACACCTTC
v_call: TRBV7-6; j_call: TRBJ1-3; d_call: NA; clone_size: once; cdr3_aa: CASSPWTVSGNTIYF; cdr3_nt: TGTGCCAGCAGCCCCTGGACAGTCTCTGGAAACACCATATATTTT
v_call: TRBV7-3; j_call: TRBJ2-3; d_call: NA; clone_size: once; cdr3_aa: CASSLLPRENTDTQYF; cdr3_nt: TGTGCCAGCAGCTTACTTCCGAGGGAAAACACAGATACGCAGTATTTT
v_call: TRBV29-1; j_call: TRBJ2-7; d_call: TRBD1; clone_size: NA; cdr3_aa: CSARQGPYEQYF; cdr3_nt: TGCAGCGCCCGACAGGGCCCCTACGAGCAGTACTTC
v_call: TRBV5-4; j_call: TRBJ1-1; d_call: NA; clone_size: once; cdr3_aa: CASSFFGFTEAFF; cdr3_nt: TGTGCCAGCAGCTTTTTTGGCTTTACTGAAGCTTTCTTT
v_call: TRBV28; j_call: TRBJ1-2; d_call: NA; clone_size: NA; cdr3_aa: CASSLAAEGDYGYTF; cdr3_nt: TGTGCCAGCAGTTTAGCCGCCGAGGGGGACTATGGCTACACCTTC